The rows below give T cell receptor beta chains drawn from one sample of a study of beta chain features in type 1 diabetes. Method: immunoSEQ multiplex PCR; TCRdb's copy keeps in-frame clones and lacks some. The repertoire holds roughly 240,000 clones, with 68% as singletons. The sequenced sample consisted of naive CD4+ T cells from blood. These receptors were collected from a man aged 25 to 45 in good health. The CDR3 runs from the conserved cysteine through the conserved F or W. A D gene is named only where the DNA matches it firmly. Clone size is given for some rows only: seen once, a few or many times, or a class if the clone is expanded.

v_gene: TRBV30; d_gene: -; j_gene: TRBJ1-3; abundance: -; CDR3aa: CAWSVGYSGNTIYF; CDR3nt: TGTGCCTGGAGTGTAGGTTACTCTGGAAACACCATATATTTT
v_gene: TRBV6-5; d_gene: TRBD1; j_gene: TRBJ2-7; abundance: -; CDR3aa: CASSGRQGPYEQYF; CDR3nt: TGTGCCAGCAGTGGACGACAGGGTCCCTACGAGCAGTACTTC
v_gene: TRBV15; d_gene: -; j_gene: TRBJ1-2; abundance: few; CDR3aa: CATSRGESNGYTF; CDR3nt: TGTGCCACCAGCAGGGGCGAGAGCAATGGCTACACCTTC
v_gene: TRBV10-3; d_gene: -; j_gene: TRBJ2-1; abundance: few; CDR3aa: CAIGGNYNEQFF; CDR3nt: TGTGCCATCGGCGGGAACTACAATGAGCAGTTCTTC
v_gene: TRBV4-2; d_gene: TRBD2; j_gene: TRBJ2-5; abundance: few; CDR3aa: CASSQVSLAGETQYF; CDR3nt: TGTGCCAGCAGCCAAGTATCCCTAGCGGGAGAGACCCAGTACTTC
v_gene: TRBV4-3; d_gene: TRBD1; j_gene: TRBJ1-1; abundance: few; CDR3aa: CASSRRDRDNTEAFF; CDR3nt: TGCGCCAGCAGCCGGAGGGACAGGGATAACACTGAAGCTTTCTTT
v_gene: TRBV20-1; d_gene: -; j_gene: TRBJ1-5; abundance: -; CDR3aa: CSAAGSWPQHF; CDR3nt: TGCAGTGCTGCAGGGTCTTGGCCCCAGCATTTT
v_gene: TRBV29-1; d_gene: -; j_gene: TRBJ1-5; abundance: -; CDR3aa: CSVAGERNQPQHF; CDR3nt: TGCAGCGTGGCAGGAGAACGGAATCAGCCCCAGCATTTT
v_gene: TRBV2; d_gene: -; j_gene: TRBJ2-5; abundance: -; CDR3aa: CASTLQGIGETQYF; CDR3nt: TGTGCCAGTACCCTTCAGGGGATAGGAGAGACCCAGTACTTC
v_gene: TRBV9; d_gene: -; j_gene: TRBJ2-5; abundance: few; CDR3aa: CASSVGSRKEETQYF; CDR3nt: TGTGCCAGCAGCGTAGGCAGCCGAAAGGAAGAGACCCAGTACTTC
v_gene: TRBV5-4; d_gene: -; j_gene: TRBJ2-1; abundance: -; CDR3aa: CASSSSPYNEQFF; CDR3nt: TGTGCCAGCAGCAGCAGCCCCTACAATGAGCAGTTCTTC
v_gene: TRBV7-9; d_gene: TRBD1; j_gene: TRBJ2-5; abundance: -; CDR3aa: CASSQTGRETQYF; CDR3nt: TGTGCCAGCAGCCAGACAGGGAGAGAGACCCAGTACTTC
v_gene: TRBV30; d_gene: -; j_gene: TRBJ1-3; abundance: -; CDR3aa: CAWTPVRSGNTIYF; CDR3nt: TGTGCCTGGACACCCGTAAGGTCTGGAAACACCATATATTTT
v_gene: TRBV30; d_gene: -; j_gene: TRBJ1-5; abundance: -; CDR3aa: CAWSVLGGQPQHF; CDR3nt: TGTGCCTGGAGTGTACTGGGAGGGCAGCCCCAGCATTTT
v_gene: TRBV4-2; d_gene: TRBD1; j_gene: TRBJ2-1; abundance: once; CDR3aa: CASSPDRGNEQFF; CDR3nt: TGTGCCAGCAGCCCCGACAGGGGCAATGAGCAGTTCTTC
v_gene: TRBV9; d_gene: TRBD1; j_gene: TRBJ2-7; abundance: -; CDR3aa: CASSVVGTGYEQYF; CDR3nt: TGTGCCAGCAGCGTAGTTGGGACAGGCTACGAGCAGTACTTC
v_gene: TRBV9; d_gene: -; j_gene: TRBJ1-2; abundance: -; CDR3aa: CASSPQTANYGYTF; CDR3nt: TGTGCCAGCAGCCCCCAGACAGCTAACTATGGCTACACCTTC
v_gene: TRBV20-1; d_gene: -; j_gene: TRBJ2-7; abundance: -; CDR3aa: CSARSEQYF; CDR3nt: TGCAGTGCTAGGTCCGAGCAGTACTTC
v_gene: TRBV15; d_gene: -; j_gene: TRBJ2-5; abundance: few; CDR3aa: CATSPNWETQYF; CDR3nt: TGTGCCACCAGCCCCAACTGGGAGACCCAGTACTTC
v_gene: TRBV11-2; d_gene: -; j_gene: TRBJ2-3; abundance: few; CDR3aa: CASSLVGGIRTDTQYF; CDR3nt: TGTGCCAGCAGCTTAGTTGGGGGAATTCGAACAGATACGCAGTATTTT
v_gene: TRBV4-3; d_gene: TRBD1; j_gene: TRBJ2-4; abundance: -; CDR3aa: CASSHTGGFGKNIQYF; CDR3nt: TGCGCCAGCAGCCATACAGGGGGCTTCGGCAAAAACATTCAGTACTTC
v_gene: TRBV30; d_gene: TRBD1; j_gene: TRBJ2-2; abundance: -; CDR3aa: CAWEDRGISTPGELFF; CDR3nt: TGTGCCTGGGAGGACAGGGGGATAAGCACACCCGGGGAGCTGTTTTTT
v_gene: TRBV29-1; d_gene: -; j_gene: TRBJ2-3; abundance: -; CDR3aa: CSVSRILSSTDTQYF; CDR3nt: TGCAGCGTTTCCAGGATCCTGAGCAGCACAGATACGCAGTATTTT
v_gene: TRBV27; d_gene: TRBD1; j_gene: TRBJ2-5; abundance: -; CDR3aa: CASSFSSRGQETQYF; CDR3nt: TGTGCCAGCAGTTTCTCGAGCAGGGGGCAGGAGACCCAGTACTTC
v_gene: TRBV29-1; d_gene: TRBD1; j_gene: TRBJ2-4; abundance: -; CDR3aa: CSVRGRLAKNIQYF; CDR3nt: TGCAGCGTAAGGGGGCGACTAGCCAAAAACATTCAGTACTTC
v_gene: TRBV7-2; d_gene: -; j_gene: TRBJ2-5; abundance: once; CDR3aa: CASSFSGVKTQYF; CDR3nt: TGTGCCAGCAGCTTTTCGGGGGTTAAGACCCAGTACTTC
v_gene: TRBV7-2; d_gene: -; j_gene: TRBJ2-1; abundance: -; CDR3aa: CASSSERGESSYNEQFF; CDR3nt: TGTGCCAGCAGCTCAGAGAGGGGGGAGAGCTCCTACAATGAGCAGTTCTTC
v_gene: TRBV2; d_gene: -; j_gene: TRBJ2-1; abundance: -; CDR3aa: CASSEPASRVFF; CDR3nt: TGTGCCAGCAGTGAGCCGGCCAGCAGGGTTTTCTTC
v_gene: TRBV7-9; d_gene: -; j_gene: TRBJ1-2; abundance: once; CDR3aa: CASSSTDGYTF; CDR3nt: TGTGCCAGCAGCTCCACAGATGGCTACACCTTC
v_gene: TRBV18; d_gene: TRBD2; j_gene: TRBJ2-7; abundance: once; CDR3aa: CASSSLGLADAYEQYF; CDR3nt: TGTGCCAGCTCATCTCTGGGACTAGCGGACGCCTACGAGCAGTACTTC
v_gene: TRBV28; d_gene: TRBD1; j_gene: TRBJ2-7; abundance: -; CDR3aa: CASSLGGQGSYEQYF; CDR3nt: TGTGCCAGCAGTTTAGGAGGACAGGGCTCCTACGAGCAGTACTTC
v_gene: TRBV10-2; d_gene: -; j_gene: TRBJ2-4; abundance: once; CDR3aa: CASSETGGGNIQYF; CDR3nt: TGCGCCAGCAGTGAGACCGGGGGCGGAAACATTCAGTACTTC
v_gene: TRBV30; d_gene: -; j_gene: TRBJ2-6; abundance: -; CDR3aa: CAWIRSRGLSGANVLTF; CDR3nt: TGTGCCTGGATTCGCTCCCGGGGCCTCTCTGGGGCCAACGTCCTGACTTTC
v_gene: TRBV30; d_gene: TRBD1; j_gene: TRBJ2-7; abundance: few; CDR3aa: CAWQARGPPRYEQYF; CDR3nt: TGTGCCTGGCAAGCAAGGGGGCCTCCTCGGTACGAGCAGTACTTC
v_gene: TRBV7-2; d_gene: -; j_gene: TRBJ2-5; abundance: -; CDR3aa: CASSAQRETQYF; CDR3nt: TGTGCCAGCAGCGCCCAGCGAGAGACCCAGTACTTC
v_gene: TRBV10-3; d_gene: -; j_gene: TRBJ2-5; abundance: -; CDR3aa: CAISESSLETQYF; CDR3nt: TGTGCCATCAGTGAGTCTAGCTTGGAGACCCAGTACTTC
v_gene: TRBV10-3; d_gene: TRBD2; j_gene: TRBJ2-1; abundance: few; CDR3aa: CAISERWEGLNEQFF; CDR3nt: TGTGCCATCAGTGAGAGATGGGAGGGCCTAAATGAGCAGTTCTTC
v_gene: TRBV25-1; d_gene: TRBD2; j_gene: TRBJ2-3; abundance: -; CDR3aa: CASSELADSTDTQYF; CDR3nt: TGTGCCAGCAGTGAACTAGCGGACAGCACAGATACGCAGTATTTT
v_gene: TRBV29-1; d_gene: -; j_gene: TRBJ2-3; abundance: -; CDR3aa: CSVEQGGKDTQYF; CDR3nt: TGCAGCGTTGAACAGGGAGGTAAAGATACGCAGTATTTT
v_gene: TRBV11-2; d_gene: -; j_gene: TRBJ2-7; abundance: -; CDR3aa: CASSLDGSDYEQYF; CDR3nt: TGTGCCAGCAGCTTAGATGGCTCCGACTACGAGCAGTACTTC
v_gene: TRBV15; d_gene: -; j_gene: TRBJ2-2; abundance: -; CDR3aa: CATSRDRAGELFF; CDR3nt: TGTGCCACCAGCAGAGATAGGGCCGGGGAGCTGTTTTTT
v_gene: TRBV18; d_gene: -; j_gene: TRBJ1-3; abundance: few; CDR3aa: CASSPGGTQDGNTIYF; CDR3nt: TGTGCCAGCTCACCAGGCGGAACCCAAGATGGAAACACCATATATTTT
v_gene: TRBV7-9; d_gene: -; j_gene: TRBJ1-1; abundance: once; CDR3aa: CASSPREGEAFF; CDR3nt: TGTGCCAGCAGCCCTAGAGAGGGTGAAGCTTTCTTT
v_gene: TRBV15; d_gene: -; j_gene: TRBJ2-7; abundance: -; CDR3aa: CATSSYYEQYF; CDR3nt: TGTGCCACCAGCAGCTATTACGAGCAGTACTTC
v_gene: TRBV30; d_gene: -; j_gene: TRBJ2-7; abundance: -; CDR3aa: CAWSVYGNYEQYF; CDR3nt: TGTGCCTGGAGTGTCTACGGAAACTACGAGCAGTACTTC
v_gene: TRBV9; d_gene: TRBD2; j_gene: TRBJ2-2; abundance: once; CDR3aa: CASSFPSGKGTGELFF; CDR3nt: TGTGCCAGCAGCTTCCCTAGCGGGAAAGGCACCGGGGAGCTGTTTTTT
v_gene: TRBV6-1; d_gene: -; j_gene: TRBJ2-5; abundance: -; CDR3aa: CASSEIVQETQYF; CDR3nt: TGTGCCAGCAGTGAAATAGTGCAAGAGACCCAGTACTTC
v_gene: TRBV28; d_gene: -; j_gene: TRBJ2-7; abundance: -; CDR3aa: CASSRGNRASEQYF; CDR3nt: TGTGCCAGCAGCAGAGGCAACAGGGCTTCGGAGCAGTACTTC
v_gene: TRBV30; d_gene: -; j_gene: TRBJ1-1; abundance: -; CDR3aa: CARGHLNTEAFF; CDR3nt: TGTGCCCGGGGACATTTGAACACTGAAGCTTTCTTT
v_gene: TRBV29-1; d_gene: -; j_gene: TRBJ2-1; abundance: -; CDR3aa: CSALAYEQFF; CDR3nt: TGCAGCGCACTGGCGTATGAGCAGTTCTTC
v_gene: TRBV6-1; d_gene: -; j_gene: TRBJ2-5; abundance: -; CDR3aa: CASSDTGLETQYF; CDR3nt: TGTGCCAGCAGTGATACTGGCTTGGAGACCCAGTACTTC
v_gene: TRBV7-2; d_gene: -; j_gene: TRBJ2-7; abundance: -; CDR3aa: CASRGAGTKEQYF; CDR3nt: TGTGCCAGCCGCGGTGCAGGGACAAAAGAGCAGTACTTC